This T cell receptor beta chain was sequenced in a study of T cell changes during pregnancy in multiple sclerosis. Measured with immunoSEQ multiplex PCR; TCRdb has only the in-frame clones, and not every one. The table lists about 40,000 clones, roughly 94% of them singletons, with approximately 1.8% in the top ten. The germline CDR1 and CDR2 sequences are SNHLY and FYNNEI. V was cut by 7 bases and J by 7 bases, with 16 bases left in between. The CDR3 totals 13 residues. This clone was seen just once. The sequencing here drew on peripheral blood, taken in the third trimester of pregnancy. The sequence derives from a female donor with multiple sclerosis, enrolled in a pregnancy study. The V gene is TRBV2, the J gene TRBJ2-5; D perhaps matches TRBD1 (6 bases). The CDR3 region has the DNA TGTGCCAGCATGGTACAGGGATTAGGGACCCAGTACTTC. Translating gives CASMVQGLGTQYF. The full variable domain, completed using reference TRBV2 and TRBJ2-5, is EPEVTQTPSHQVTQMGQEVILRCVPISNHLYFYWYRQILGQKVEFLVSFYNNEISEKSEIFDDQFSVERPDGSNFTLKIRSTKLEDSAMYFCASMVQGLGTQYFGPGTRLLVL.